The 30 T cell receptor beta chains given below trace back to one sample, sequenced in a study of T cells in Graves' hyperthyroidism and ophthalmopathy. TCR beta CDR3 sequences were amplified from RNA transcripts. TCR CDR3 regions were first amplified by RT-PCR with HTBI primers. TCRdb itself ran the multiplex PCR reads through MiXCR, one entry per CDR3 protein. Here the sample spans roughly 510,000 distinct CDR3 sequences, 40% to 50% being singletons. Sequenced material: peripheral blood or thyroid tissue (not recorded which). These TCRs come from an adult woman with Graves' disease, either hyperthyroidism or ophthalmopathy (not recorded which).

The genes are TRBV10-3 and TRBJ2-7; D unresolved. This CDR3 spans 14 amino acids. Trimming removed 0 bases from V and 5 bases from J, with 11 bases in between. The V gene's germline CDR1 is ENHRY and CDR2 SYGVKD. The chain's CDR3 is CAISESLGSHEQYF. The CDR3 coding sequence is TGTGCCATCAGTGAGTCGTTGGGTTCTCACGAGCAGTACTTC.

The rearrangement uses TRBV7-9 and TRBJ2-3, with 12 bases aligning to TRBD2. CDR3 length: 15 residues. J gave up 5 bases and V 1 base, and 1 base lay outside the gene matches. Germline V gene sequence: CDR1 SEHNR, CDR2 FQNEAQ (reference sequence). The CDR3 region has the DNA TGTGCCAGCAGCTTAGGACTAGCGGGAGTAGATACGCAGTATTTT. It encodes CASSLGLAGVDTQYF.

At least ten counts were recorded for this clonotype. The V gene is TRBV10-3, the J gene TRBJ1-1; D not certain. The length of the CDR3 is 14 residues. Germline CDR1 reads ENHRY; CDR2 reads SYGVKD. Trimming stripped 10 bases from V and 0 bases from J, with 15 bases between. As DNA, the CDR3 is TGTGCCACGACCCTCGGAGGGATGAACACTGAAGCTTTCTTT. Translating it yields CATTLGGMNTEAFF.

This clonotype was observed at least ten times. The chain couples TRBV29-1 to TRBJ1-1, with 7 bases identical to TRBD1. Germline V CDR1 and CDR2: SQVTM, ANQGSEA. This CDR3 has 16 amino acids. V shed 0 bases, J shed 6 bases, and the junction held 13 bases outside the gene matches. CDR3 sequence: CSVEDRWRQGRAEAFF. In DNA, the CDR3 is TGCAGCGTTGAAGATCGGTGGCGACAGGGTCGAGCTGAAGCTTTCTTT.

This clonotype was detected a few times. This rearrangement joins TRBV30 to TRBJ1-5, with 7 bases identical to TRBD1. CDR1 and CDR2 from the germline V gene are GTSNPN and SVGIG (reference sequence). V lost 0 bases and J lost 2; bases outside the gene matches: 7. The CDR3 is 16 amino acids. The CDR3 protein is CAWSVTGAGGNQPQHF. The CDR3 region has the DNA TGTGCCTGGAGTGTAACAGGGGCAGGAGGCAATCAGCCCCAGCATTTT. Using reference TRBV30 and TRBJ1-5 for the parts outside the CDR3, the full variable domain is SQTIHQWPATLVQPVGSPLSLECTVEGTSNPNLYWYRQAAGRGLQLLFYSVGIGQISSEVPQNLSASRPQDRQFILSSKKLLLSDSGFYLCAWSVTGAGGNQPQHFGDGTRLSIL.

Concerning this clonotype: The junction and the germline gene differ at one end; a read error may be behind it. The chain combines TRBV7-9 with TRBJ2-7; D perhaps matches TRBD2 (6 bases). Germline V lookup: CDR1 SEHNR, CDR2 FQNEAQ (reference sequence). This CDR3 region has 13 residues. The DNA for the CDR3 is TGTGCCAGCAGCCTCGGGACTTCCTACGGGCAGTACTTC. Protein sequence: CASSLGTSYGQYF.

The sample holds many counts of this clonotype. The CDR3: CASRDTNYGYTF. CDR3 in DNA: TGTGCCAGCAGGGACACTAACTATGGCTACACCTTC. This chain links TRBV2 with TRBJ1-2; a weak D match, TRBD1 (5 bases). Between the trimmed V and J ends, which lost 6 bases and 0 bases, there was a span of 5 bases. CDR1 and CDR2 (germline): SNHLY, FYNNEI. The CDR3 extends over 12 amino acids.

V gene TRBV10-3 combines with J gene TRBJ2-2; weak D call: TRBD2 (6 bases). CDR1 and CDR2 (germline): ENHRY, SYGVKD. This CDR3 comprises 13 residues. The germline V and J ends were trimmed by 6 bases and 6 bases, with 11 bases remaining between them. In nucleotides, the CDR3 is TGTGCCATCAGGGAAGGAGGGGCCGGGGAGCTGTTTTTT. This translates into CAIREGGAGELFF.

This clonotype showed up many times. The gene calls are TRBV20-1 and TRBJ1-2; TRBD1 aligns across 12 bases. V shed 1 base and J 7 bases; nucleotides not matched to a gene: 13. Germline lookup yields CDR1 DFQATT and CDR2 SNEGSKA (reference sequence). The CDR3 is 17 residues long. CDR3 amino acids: CSARGGTGGRSSGGYTF. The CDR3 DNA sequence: TGCAGTGCTAGAGGTGGGACAGGGGGCCGGTCGTCGGGTGGCTACACCTTC.

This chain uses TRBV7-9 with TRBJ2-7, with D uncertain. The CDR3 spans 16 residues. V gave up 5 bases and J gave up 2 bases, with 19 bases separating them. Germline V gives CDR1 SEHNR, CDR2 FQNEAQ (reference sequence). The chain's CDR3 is CASSPRTAQDTYEQYF. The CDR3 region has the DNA TGTGCCAGCAGCCCACGGACCGCCCAGGATACCTACGAGCAGTACTTC. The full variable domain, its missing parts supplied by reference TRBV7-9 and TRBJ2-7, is DTGVSQNPRHKITKRGQNVTFRCDPISEHNRLYWYRQTLGQGPEFLTYFQNEAQLEKSRLLSDRFSAERPKGSFSTLEIQRTEQGDSAMYLCASSPRTAQDTYEQYFGPGTRLTVT.

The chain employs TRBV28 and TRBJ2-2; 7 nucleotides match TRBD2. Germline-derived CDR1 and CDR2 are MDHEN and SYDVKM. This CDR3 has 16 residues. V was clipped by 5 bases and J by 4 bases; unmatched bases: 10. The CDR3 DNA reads TGTGCCAGCAGTCTAATTGCGGGAGTGTTCACCGGGGAGCTGTTTTTT. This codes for CASSLIAGVFTGELFF.

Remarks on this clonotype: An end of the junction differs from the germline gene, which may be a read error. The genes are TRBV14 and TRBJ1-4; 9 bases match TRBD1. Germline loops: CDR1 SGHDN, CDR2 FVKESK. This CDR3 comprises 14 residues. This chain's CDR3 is CANSQGTGMRKLFF. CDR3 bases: TGTGCCAACAGCCAAGGGACAGGGATGCGAAAACTGTTTTTT.

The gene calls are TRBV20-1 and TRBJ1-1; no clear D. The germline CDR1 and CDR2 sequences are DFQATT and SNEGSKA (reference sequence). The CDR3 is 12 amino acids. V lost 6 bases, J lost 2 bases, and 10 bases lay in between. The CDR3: CSAQRPNTEAFF. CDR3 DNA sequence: TGCAGTGCACAAAGACCTAACACTGAAGCTTTCTTT.

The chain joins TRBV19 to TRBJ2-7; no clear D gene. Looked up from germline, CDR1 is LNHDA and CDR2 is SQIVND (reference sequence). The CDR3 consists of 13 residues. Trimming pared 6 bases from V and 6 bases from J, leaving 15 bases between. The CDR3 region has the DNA TGTGCCAGTAGCCCCACTGGGCCATTCGAGCAGTACTTC. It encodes CASSPTGPFEQYF.

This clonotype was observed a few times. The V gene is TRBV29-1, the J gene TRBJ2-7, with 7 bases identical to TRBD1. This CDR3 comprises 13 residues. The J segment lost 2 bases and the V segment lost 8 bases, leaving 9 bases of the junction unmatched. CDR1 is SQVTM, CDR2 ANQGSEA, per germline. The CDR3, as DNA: TGCAGCAGTTATGGGGGACAGACCTACGAGCAGTACTTC. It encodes CSSYGGQTYEQYF.

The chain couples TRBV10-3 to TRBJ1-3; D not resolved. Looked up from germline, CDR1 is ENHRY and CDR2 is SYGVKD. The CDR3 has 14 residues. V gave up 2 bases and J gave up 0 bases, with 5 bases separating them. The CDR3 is CAISELSSGNTIYF. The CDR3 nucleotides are TGTGCCATCAGTGAGCTGAGCTCTGGAAACACCATATATTTT.

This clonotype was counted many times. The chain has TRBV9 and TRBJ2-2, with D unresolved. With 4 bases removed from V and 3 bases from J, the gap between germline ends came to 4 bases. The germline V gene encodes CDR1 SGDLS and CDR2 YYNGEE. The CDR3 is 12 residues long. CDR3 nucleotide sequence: TGTGCCAGCAGCCCATACACCGGGGAGCTGTTTTTT. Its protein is CASSPYTGELFF.

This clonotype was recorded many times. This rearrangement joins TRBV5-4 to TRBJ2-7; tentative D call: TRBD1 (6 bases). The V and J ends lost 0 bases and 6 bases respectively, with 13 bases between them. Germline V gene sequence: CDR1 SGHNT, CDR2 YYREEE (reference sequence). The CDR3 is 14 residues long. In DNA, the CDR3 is TGTGCCAGCAGCTTGGGCAGGGGACGGGTCGAGCAGTACTTC. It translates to CASSLGRGRVEQYF.

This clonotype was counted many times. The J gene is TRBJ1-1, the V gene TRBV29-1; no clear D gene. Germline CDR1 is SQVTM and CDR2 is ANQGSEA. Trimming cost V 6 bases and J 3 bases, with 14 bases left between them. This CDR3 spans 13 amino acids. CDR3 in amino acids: CSVNTAMDTEAFF. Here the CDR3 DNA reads TGCAGCGTCAATACGGCAATGGACACTGAAGCTTTCTTT.

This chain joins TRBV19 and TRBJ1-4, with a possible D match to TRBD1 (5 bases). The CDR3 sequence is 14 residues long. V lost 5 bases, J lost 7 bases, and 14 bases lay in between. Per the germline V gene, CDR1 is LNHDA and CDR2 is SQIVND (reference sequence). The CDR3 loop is CASSPRDVGEKLFF. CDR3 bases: TGTGCCAGTAGTCCCCGGGACGTGGGTGAAAAACTGTTTTTT.

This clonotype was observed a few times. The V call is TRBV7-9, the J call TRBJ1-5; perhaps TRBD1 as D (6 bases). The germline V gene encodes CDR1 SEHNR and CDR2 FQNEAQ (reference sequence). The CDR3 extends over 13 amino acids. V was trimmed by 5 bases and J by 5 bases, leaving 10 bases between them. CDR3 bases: TGTGCCAGCAGCCGGACAGAAGATCAGCCCCAGCATTTT. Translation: CASSRTEDQPQHF.

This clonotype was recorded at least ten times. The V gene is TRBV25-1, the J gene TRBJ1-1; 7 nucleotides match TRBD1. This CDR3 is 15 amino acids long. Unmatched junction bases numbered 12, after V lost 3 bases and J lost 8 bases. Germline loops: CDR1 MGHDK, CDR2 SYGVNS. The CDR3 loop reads CASSEGTGARYEAFF. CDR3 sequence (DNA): TGTGCCAGCAGTGAGGGTACAGGGGCGAGATACGAAGCTTTCTTT.

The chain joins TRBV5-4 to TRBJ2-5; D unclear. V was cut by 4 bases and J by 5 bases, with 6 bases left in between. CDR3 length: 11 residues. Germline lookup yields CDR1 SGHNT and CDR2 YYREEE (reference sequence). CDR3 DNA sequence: TGTGCCAGCAGCATAACCGAGACCCAGTACTTC. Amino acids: CASSITETQYF.

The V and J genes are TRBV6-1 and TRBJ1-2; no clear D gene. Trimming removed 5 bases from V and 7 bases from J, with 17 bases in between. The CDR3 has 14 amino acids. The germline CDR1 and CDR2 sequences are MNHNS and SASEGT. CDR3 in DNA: TGTGCCAGCAGTTACTCGACGGGGATCAGTGGCTACACCTTC. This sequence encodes CASSYSTGISGYTF.

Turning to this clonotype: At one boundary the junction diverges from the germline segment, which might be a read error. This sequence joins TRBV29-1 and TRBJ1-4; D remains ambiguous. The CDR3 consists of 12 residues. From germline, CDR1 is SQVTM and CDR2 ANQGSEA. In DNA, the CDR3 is TGCAGCGCTGAATGGCCTAATGAAAAACTGTTTTTT. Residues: CSAEWPNEKLFF.

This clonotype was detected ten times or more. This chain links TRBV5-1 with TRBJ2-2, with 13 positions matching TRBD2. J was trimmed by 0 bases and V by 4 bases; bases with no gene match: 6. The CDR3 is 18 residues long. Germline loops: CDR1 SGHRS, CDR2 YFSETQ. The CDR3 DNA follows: TGCGCCAGCAGCCCAAGACTAGCGGGAGGACCGAACACCGGGGAGCTGTTTTTT. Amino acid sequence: CASSPRLAGGPNTGELFF.

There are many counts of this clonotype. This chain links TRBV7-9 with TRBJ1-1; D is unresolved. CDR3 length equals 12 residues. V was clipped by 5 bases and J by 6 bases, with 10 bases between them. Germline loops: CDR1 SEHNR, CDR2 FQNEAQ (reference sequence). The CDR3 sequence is CASSHGSSEAFF. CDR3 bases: TGTGCCAGCAGCCACGGGTCGTCTGAAGCTTTCTTT.

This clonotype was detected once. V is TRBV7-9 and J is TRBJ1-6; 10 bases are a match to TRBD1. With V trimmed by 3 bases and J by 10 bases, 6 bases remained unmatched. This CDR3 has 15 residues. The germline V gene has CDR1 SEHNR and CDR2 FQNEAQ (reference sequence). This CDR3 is CASSLGQGSGSPLHF. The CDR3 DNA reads TGTGCCAGCAGCTTGGGACAGGGGTCAGGCTCACCCCTCCACTTT.

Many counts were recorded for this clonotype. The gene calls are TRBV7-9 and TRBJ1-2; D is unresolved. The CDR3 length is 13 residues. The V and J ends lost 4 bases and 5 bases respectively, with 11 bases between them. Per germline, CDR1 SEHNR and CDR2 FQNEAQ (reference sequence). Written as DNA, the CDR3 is TGTGCCAGCAGCTCGTTACCTGATTATGGCTACACCTTC. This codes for CASSSLPDYGYTF.

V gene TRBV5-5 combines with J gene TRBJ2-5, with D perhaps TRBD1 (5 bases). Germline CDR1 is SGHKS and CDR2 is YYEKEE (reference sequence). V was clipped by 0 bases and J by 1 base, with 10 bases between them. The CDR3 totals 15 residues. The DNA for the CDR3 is TGTGCCAGCAGCTTGGAGGGGTCAGCCCAAGAGACCCAGTACTTC. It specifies CASSLEGSAQETQYF.